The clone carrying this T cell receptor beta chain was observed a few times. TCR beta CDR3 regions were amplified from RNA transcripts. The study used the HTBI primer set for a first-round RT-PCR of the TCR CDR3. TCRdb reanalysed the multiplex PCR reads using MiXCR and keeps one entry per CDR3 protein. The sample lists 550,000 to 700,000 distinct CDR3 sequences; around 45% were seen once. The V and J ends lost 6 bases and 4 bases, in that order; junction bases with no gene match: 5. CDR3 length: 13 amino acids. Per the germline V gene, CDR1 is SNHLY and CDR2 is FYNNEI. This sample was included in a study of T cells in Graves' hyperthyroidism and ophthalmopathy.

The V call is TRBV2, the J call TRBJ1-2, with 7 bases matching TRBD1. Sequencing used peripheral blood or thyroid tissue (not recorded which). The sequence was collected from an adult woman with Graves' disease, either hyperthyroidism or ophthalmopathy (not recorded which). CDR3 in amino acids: CASRAGQAYGYTF. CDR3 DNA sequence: TGTGCCAGCAGAGCAGGACAGGCCTATGGCTACACCTTC.